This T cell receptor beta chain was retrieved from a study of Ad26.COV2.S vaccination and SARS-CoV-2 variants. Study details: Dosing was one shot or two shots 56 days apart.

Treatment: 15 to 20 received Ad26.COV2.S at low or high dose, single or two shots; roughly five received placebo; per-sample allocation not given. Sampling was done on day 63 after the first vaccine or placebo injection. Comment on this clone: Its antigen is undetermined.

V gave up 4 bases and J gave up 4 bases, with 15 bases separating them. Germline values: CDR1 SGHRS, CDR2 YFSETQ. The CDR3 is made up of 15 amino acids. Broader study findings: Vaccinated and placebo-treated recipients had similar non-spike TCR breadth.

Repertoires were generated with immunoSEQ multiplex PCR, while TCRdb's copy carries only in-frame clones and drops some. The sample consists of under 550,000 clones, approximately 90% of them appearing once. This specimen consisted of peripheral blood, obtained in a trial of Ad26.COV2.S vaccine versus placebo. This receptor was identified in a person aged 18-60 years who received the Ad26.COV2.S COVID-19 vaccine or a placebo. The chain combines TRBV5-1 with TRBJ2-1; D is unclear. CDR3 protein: CASSPPDPPYNEQFF. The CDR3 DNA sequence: TGCGCCAGCAGCCCCCCCGACCCTCCTTACAATGAGCAGTTCTTC.